There are a few counts of the clone carrying this T cell receptor (beta chain). This entry comes from a study of blood T cell repertoires in COVID-19. In the authors' workflow: Estimated nucleated cell counts came from reference gene primer amplification. Assay used: immunoSEQ multiplex PCR; TCRdb lists only in-frame clones, some missing. V, J and clone size are taken as reported in that table, and D and trimming were inferred from the DNA itself. The profile shows around 70,000 clones, around four fifths of them singletons. The V segment lost 7 bases and the J segment 6 bases; nucleotides outside the gene matches: 12. The length of the CDR3 is 15 residues. Germline V gene sequence: CDR1 SGHVS, CDR2 FQNEAQ.

This TCR was recovered from a woman aged 45-59 years with acute or convalescent COVID-19. V usage is TRBV7-8 and J usage is TRBJ1-2; TRBD1 aligns across 9 bases. The sequenced material came from peripheral blood. The CDR3 DNA reads TGTGCCAGCATTCTGGGACAGGGCTGGGGGGATGGCTACACCTTC. This sequence encodes CASILGQGWGDGYTF.